This entry features one TCR beta chain sequence. This clonotype has a single count. Its antigen is currently not known. No per-base quality is available; no much larger clone lies one base away. This entry is derived from a study of blood T cells in healthy people across ages (dated by TCRdb to between 2014 and 2016). At the level of the whole study: In model experiments, template switching captured roughly one uniquely barcoded TCR beta cDNA molecule for every two T cells. For two donors (one aged 18 to 30 and one aged 80 or older), the study analyzed two additional independent replicas of 1 million unique cDNA reads from the same blood draw. To track age-related changes in TCR beta repertoire diversity, the study relied on deep sequencing normalized with unique cDNA molecular identifiers. Donors of different ages were randomly distributed across sequencing lanes to avoid experimental bias. The donors were divided into four age groups: young (average around 16 years), middle-aged (approximately 39), aged (approximately 59) and long-lived (roughly 88).

Library preparation was by 5' RACE. TCRdb names Illumina HiSeq 2500 as the instrument used. A second PCR of roughly 6 to 11 cycles was performed with a sample-barcoded 5' primer and a J-beta primer mix. A unique molecular identifier was introduced onto each TCR beta cDNA molecule by a template-switch 5' adaptor carrying 12 random nucleotides. At least 2.5 million CDR3-containing paired-end reads were obtained from each sample. First-strand cDNA synthesis was performed from all RNA using the Mint cDNA synthesis kit, with priming by a TRBC-specific oligonucleotide. Following uracil-DNA glycosylase treatment, all cDNA underwent a first 18-cycle PCR with the universal primers M1SS and BC2_uni_R. In the paper's pipeline: For normalization, 1 million high-quality reads were randomly selected from each sample, with every read carrying a distinct molecular identifier. Reads with shared molecular identifiers were discarded instead of being binned into consensus sequences. MiTCR, with a Q25 quality threshold and the strictest error-elimination algorithm, was used for CDR3 identification, clonotype clustering and error correction. A nonparametric unseen species model with Euler transformation was used to estimate lower-bound total TCR beta diversity. TCRdb itself trimmed the public reads at Q25 with fastp, ran MiXCR and retained productive beta chains. Entries that share a CDR3 protein sequence are merged under the most common genes and DNA. For this entry, the V and J calls and clone size follow TCRdb and not the study's own pipeline. Here the sample has 850,000 to 1,000,000 distinct CDR3 sequences; around 48% occur a single time. The leading ten clones occupy roughly 13% of the sample.

The germline V end is reduced by 0 bases and the J end by 3 bases; junction bases left unmatched: 8. Inclusive of the bounding cysteine and phenylalanine, the CDR3 is 16 residues long. Left in the record is the CDR3 DNA by itself, 48 bases read in frame from the first base. The germline V gene encodes CDR1 SGHAT and CDR2 FQNNGV. The investigation overall reported the following: There was a strong correlation between observed TCR beta diversity and the percentage of naive T cells measured by flow cytometry. Since profiling was done on bulk unsorted PBMCs, naive and antigen-experienced compartments could not be conclusively compared. Estimates of total diversity based on one million sequenced T cells were considered lower bounds and underestimates. Donor CMV infection status was unknown, potentially confounding age-related changes in expanded clonotypes. The long-lived group showed more naive CD4+ T cells, fewer expanded clones and increased TCR diversity than the aged group, suggesting age selection. Observed TCR beta diversity per million T cells fell roughly linearly with age, and a significant reduction was already apparent by age around 39.

The roughly 39 donors, aged about 6 to 95 years, were systemically healthy Caucasian individuals from Russia. Each donor gave 9 to 10 milliliters of peripheral blood, collected into EDTA-treated Vacutainer tubes. Ficoll-Paque density-gradient centrifugation was used to isolate PBMCs, with at least 6.5 million per sample. Trizol reagent was used to extract total RNA from PBMCs, with at least 5.5 micrograms per sample. Naive CD45RAhigh/CD27high T cell percentages were measured by flow cytometry on a PBMC aliquot from every donor. Sample: blood. This clonotype was obtained from a man aged 30 to 39 in good health. The V gene is TRBV11-2 and the J gene is TRBJ2-7; TRBD1 lines up with 7 middle nucleotides. The CDR3 corresponds to CASSLEGTANLYEQYF. DNA sequence: TGTGCCAGCAGCTTAGAAGGGACAGCAAACCTCTACGAGCAGTACTTC. Reference TRBV11-2 and TRBJ2-7 proteins supply the regions before and after the CDR3; the full variable domain is: EAGVAQSPRYKIIEKRQSVAFWCNPISGHATLYWYQQILGQGPKLLIQFQNNGVVDDSQLPKDRFSAERLKGVDSTLKIQPAKLEDSAVYLCASSLEGTANLYEQYFGPGTRLTVT.